This T cell receptor (beta chain) derives from a study of shared clonotypes between healthy human individuals. The repertoire was sequenced with immunoSEQ multiplex PCR; TCRdb's copy has only in-frame clones and lacks some. This sample carries roughly 1,800,000 clones, approximately 94% of them seen once, and the ten largest clones take around 1.2%. Findings of the study overall: The authors expected sequencing depth to affect clonotype sharing among donors. Clonotypes not shared had lower generation probabilities than those common to all four donors.

Naive CD8 isolation took CD45RO-negative cells positively selected for CCR7 and excluded terminally differentiated effector memory CD45RA+ cells. With 3 bases clipped from V and 6 bases from J, the junction kept 8 bases outside the gene matches. CDR1 MNHEY and CDR2 SMNVEV come from the germline V gene (reference sequence). The CDR3 is made up of 14 amino acids. Regarding this clone: Antigen: not known.

Sequencing was done on a sample of naive CD8+ T cells sorted from blood. The source of this sequence is a man aged 18 to 35 in good health. The rearrangement uses TRBV27 and TRBJ2-7, with TRBD2 matching over 7 bases. As DNA, the CDR3 is TGTGCCAGCAGTTTCTCTGGACTAGTTTCCGAGCAGTACTTC. Amino acids: CASSFSGLVSEQYF.